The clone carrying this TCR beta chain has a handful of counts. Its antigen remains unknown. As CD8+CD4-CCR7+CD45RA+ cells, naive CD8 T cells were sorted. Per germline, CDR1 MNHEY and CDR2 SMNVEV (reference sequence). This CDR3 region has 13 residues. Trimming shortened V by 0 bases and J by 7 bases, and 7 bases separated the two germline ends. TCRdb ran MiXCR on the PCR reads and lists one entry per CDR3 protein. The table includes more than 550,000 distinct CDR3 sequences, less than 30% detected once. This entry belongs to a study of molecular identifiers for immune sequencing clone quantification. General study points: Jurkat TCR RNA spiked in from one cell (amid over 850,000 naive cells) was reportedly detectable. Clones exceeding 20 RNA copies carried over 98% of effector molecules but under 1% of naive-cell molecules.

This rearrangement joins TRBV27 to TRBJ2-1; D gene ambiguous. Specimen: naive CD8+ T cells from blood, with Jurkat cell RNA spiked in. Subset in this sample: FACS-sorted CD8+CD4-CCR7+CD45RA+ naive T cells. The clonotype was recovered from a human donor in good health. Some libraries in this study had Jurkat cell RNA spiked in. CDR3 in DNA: TGTGCCAGCAGTTTATCGAACCGGAATGAGCAGTTCTTC. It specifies CASSLSNRNEQFF.